Following are 25 T cell receptor beta chains from one sample sequenced in a study of tumor-infiltrating lymphocytes in primary liver carcinoma. Priming with a constant-region primer yielded TCR beta cDNA from approximately 500 ng total RNA. Library construction for TCR beta comprised three nested multiplex PCR rounds performed with slightly modified ARM-PCR. Each of the first two PCR rounds ran approximately 11 cycles with TRBV1-TRBV30 forward and C-beta reverse primers. MiXCR, applied by TCRdb to the multiplex PCR reads, yields one record per CDR3 protein. The data show roughly 100,000 distinct CDR3 sequences, with about three quarters seen just once and around 9.5% held by the top ten. Co-extraction yielded RNA and DNA from approximately 20-30 mg of unsorted bulk tissue. Sequenced material: liver tumor tissue from sampling region 5. Subset given: tumor region T5, tumor centre. These receptors were obtained from a woman aged 55-70 years with primary liver carcinoma and hepatitis B virus infection.

V is TRBV2 and J is TRBJ1-1; the D is unclear. Germline V gene data show CDR1 as SNHLY and CDR2 as FYNNEI. This CDR3 has 16 amino acids. Trimming removed 0 bases from V and 4 bases from J, with 15 bases in between. The CDR3 DNA follows: TGTGCCAGCAGTGAAGCAAGATTTCGCCCGGGCACTGAAGCTTTCTTT. The encoded protein is CASSEARFRPGTEAFF.

This clonotype has a count of ten or more. This chain uses TRBV28 with TRBJ2-7; TRBD2 agrees at 10 bases. The CDR3 contains 13 residues. The V gene end was trimmed by 10 bases and the J gene end by 1 base; junction bases not matched to a gene: 4. Germline V gene data show CDR1 as MDHEN and CDR2 as SYDVKM. CDR3 nucleotide sequence: TGTGCCATCACTAGCGGGACGTCCTACGAGCAGTACTTC. Translating gives CAITSGTSYEQYF.

Remarks on this clonotype: With a much larger clone just one base away, this may be a read error. This chain uses TRBV6-6 with TRBJ2-3, with D possibly TRBD1 on 6 matching bases. The CDR3 contains 16 residues. Germline V gives CDR1 MNHNY, CDR2 SVGAGI (reference sequence). The CDR3 loop is CAISRAGTTITDTQYF. CDR3 DNA: TGTGCCATCAGTCGTGCCGGGACAACTATCACAGATACGCAGTATTTT.

This clonotype was detected only a few times. A much more abundant neighbour one base away suggests this may be a read error. CDR3 coding DNA: TGCGCCAGCAACCAAGATGGGACAGGGGCTCCCTACAATGAGCAGTTCTTC. Translating gives CASNQDGTGAPYNEQFF. The gene calls are TRBV4-1 and TRBJ2-1, with 10 bases lining up with TRBD1. This CDR3 is built from 17 residues. CDR1 is MGHRA and CDR2 is YSYEKL in the germline V gene.

The sample holds many counts of this clonotype. The chain uses TRBV12-3 or TRBV12-4 and TRBJ2-3, with no clear D. Trimming shortened V by 5 bases and J by 0 bases, and 15 bases separated the two germline ends. This CDR3 has 16 amino acids. CDR3 DNA: TGTGCCAGCAGTCCTCCGAGAGGTTCTAGCACAGATACGCAGTATTTT. This codes for CASSPPRGSSTDTQYF.

On this clonotype itself: The CDR3 does not close with the conserved phenylalanine or tryptophan, likely indicating a read error. The limits of the CDR3 on the DNA are not certain, so only TCRdb's listed CDR3 is given. CDR3 protein: CASSLRQRAGESHT. V gene TRBV11-1 combines with J gene TRBJ2-3; the table's D call TRBD2 went unverified against the DNA. The CDR3 numbers 14 amino acids, ends counted. The germline V gene has CDR1 SGHAT and CDR2 FQDESV (reference sequence).

This clonotype has only a few counts. It may be a read error: a sequence one base away is much more abundant. The chain links TRBV6-5 to TRBJ2-5, with 10 bases identical to TRBD1. The CDR3 consists of 15 residues. The trim removed 2 bases at V and 7 bases at J, leaving 7 bases unmatched. Germline V lookup: CDR1 MNHEY, CDR2 SVGAGI. The CDR3 is CASSYLATGGGTQYF. CDR3 in DNA: TGTGCCAGCAGTTACCTTGCGACAGGGGGCGGGACCCAGTACTTC.

There are a few counts of this clonotype. An end of the junction does not agree with germline; a read error may underlie this. The V and J genes are TRBV11-2 and TRBJ2-3, with D possibly being TRBD2 (5 bases). The germline CDR1 and CDR2 sequences are SGHAT and FQNNGV. This CDR3 spans 15 amino acids. CDR3 nucleotides: TGTGCCAGTAGGCCGACGGCATCTAGCATAGATACGCAGTATTTT. Translating gives CASRPTASSIDTQYF.

A word on this clonotype: It is likely a read error, because the conserved phenylalanine at the end of the CDR3 is missing. The chain combines TRBV12-3 or TRBV12-4 with TRBJ2-1, with D maybe TRBD2 (6 bases). The CDR3 spans 15 residues. The DNA of the CDR3 is TGTGCCAGCAGTATAGCGGTTGGGGGCTACAATGAGCAGTTCTCC. Translated, it gives CASSIAVGGYNEQFS.

On this clonotype itself: Lacking the conserved final phenylalanine or tryptophan, this CDR3 likely reflects a read error. The chain links TRBV11-2 to TRBJ2-7; the match to TRBD2 covers 7 bases. This CDR3 is 16 amino acids long. Germline values: CDR1 SGHAT, CDR2 FQNNGV. CDR3 in DNA: TGTCCCAGCAGCTTGAATGGACCTAGCGGACCCTACGAGCAGTACCTC. Its protein is CPSSLNGPSGPYEQYL.

With regard to this clonotype: A much larger clone lies one base from this, so it may be a read error. The chain carries TRBV5-1 and TRBJ1-6; D perhaps matches TRBD1 (5 bases). Per germline, CDR1 SGHRS and CDR2 YFSETQ. V lost 6 bases and J 7 bases, leaving 11 bases between the germline ends. The CDR3 is 13 residues long. CDR3 sequence (DNA): TGCGCCAGCACTCCACAGGAGAATTCACCCCTCCACTTT. Translating it yields CASTPQENSPLHF.

Worth noting for this clonotype: Sequence at one end of the junction differs from germline and may be a read error. The chain combines TRBV11-3 with TRBJ2-1, with 10 bases lining up with TRBD2. The CDR3 extends over 15 amino acids. Germline V gives CDR1 SGHNT, CDR2 YENEEA. As DNA, the CDR3 is TGTGCCAGCAACTTAGGAACTAGCGGGAAGCTTAAGCAGTTCTTT. Encoded protein: CASNLGTSGKLKQFF.

This clonotype appeared many times. The V call is TRBV6-2 or TRBV6-3, the J call TRBJ2-1; the D is unclear. V lost 7 bases and J 4 bases, leaving 8 bases between the germline ends. Germline CDR1 is MNHEY and CDR2 is SVGEGT. This CDR3 contains 12 residues. The CDR3 DNA follows: TGTGCCAGCAAGGACGGTTACAATGAGCAGTTCTTC. Its translation is CASKDGYNEQFF.

This clonotype was observed at least ten times. The chain combines TRBV29-1 with TRBJ2-5, with 10 bases that match TRBD1. The V gene end was trimmed by 7 bases and the J gene end by 4 bases; junction bases not matched to a gene: 6. The CDR3 totals 13 residues. Germline V lookup: CDR1 SQVTM, CDR2 ANQGSEA. The CDR3 sequence: CSAMTGGRETQYF. The DNA of the CDR3 is TGCAGCGCTATGACAGGGGGCCGAGAGACCCAGTACTTC.

Only one count was recorded for this clonotype. Just one base apart from a much larger clone, this may be a read error. The V call is TRBV20-1, the J call TRBJ1-1; D is possibly TRBD1 (6 bases). Germline V gene data show CDR1 as DFQATT and CDR2 as SNEGSKA (reference sequence). The CDR3 loop spans 13 amino acids. With 3 bases removed from V and 5 bases from J, the gap between germline ends came to 13 bases. As DNA, the CDR3 is TGCAGTGCTAGTCAGGGGTCTGGGACTGAAGCTTTCTTT. Protein: CSASQGSGTEAFF.

On this clonotype itself: An end of the junction differs from the germline gene, which may be a read error. The CDR3 sequence is CTWSVKGISGRPPRANTGELFF. The CDR3, as DNA: TGTACCTGGAGTGTAAAAGGGATCTCGGGACGTCCCCCTAGGGCGAACACCGGGGAGCTGTTTTTT. The chain has TRBV30 and TRBJ2-2, with D tentatively TRBD1 or TRBD2 (5 bases each). Germline CDR1 and CDR2: GTSNPN and SVGIG (reference sequence). CDR3 size: 22 residues. Together with reference TRBV30 and TRBJ2-2, the CDR3 gives the full variable domain: SQTIHQWPATLVQPVGSPLSLECTVEGTSNPNLYWYRQAAGRGLQLLFYSVGIGQISSEVPQNLSASRPQDRQFILSSKKLLLSDSGFYLCTWSVKGISGRPPRANTGELFFGEGSRLTVL.

As to this clonotype: A read error may be the cause here, since a much bigger clone is one base away. The CDR3 carries no conserved terminal phenylalanine or tryptophan, so it likely arises from a read error. V usage is TRBV12-3 or TRBV12-4 and J usage is TRBJ2-3; 9 nucleotides align to TRBD1. Losses at the gene ends were 6 bases for V and 5 bases for J; bases not matched to a gene: 9. This CDR3 spans 15 amino acids. The CDR3 coding sequence is TGTGCCAGCAGGCCCGGGACAGGGATTAGAGATACGCAGTATTCT. This sequence encodes CASRPGTGIRDTQYS.

Worth noting for this clonotype: Likely a read error: the CDR3 ends without its conserved phenylalanine or tryptophan. This rearrangement joins TRBV12-3 or TRBV12-4 to TRBJ2-2; 10 bases line up with TRBD2. J gave up 7 bases and V 6 bases, and 8 bases lay outside the gene matches. The length of the CDR3 is 15 residues. The CDR3 region has the DNA TGTGCCAGCAGCCCTAGCGGGAGAATGGGCGGGGAGCTGTTTTTG. As protein: CASSPSGRMGGELFL.

Comments on this clonotype: In this CDR3 the conserved last residue, phenylalanine or tryptophan, is missing, so a read error is likely. No DNA is shown, since the ends of the CDR3 on it are uncertain; the CDR3 is the one TCRdb lists. This rearrangement joins TRBV4-2 to TRBJ2-7; the table names TRBD2, a call not compared with the DNA. Germline-derived CDR1 and CDR2 are LGHNA and YNFKEQ. The CDR3 spans 15 residues, counting both ends. This CDR3 is CASSQGALNSYEQYS.

This clonotype was recorded many times. The V gene is TRBV6-5, the J gene TRBJ2-4, with 7 bases lining up with TRBD2. CDR1 is MNHEY, CDR2 SVGAGI, per germline. This CDR3 has 14 residues. The V segment lost 8 bases and the J segment 1 base; nucleotides outside the gene matches: 5. The CDR3 nucleotides read TGTGCCAGCCGGGTCGGGAGGGCCAAAAACATTCAGTACTTC. Translating it yields CASRVGRAKNIQYF.

This clonotype was counted at least ten times. The chain links TRBV5-1 to TRBJ2-1, with D tentatively TRBD2 (6 bases). The ends were cut back, 4 bases at V and 6 bases at J, with 14 bases in the middle. CDR1 and CDR2 from the germline V gene are SGHRS and YFSETQ. The CDR3 has 14 amino acids. The CDR3 sequence is CASSAGTLGNEQFF. The CDR3 DNA is TGCGCCAGCAGCGCCGGGACTCTGGGCAATGAGCAGTTCTTC.

As for this clonotype: One junction end does not reproduce the germline sequence, and a read error may be involved. The J gene is TRBJ1-5, the V gene TRBV6-6; 10 bases are shared with TRBD1. Per the germline V gene, CDR1 is MNHNY and CDR2 is SVGAGI (reference sequence). The CDR3 extends over 19 amino acids. This CDR3 reads CATSRGGTGADYSNQPQHF. The CDR3 DNA is TGCGCCACCTCTCGAGGCGGGACAGGGGCCGATTATAGCAATCAGCCCCAGCATTTT.

The chain recombines TRBV29-1 with TRBJ2-1; 9 bases map to TRBD1. The germline CDR1 and CDR2 sequences are SQVTM and ANQGSEA. J was trimmed by 13 bases and V by 4 bases; bases with no gene match: 17. The CDR3 contains 15 residues. The CDR3 is CSVGPTGGSGNTQFF. The CDR3 DNA sequence: TGCAGCGTTGGGCCAACAGGGGGCTCGGGGAACACTCAGTTCTTC.

As regards this clonotype: As the CDR3 is not closed by the conserved phenylalanine or tryptophan, this likely results from a read error. The J gene is TRBJ1-1, the V gene TRBV29-1; D is perhaps TRBD1 (5 bases). CDR1 is SQVTM and CDR2 is ANQGSEA in the germline V gene. The length of the CDR3 is 9 residues. CDR3 coding DNA: TGCAGGGGAGGGGATGAAGCTTTCTTA. Encoded protein: CRGGDEAFL.

Comments on this clonotype: This sequence may be a read error, since a much larger clone differs from it by one base. This chain joins TRBV7-8 and TRBJ1-5, with D possibly being TRBD1 (6 bases). With 5 bases removed from V and 5 bases from J, the gap between germline ends came to 19 bases. The V gene's germline CDR1 is SGHVS and CDR2 FQNEAQ. CDR3 length equals 16 residues. CDR3 bases: TGTGCCAGCAGCCCCGGTGAGGGGGTGCGCTATCAGCCCCAGCATTTT. Residues: CASSPGEGVRYQPQHF.